This entry lists 7 T cell receptor beta chains sequenced from one sample in a study of CD8+CD57+ T cells in acquired aplastic anemia (dated by TCRdb to the late 2010s). Data came from an Illumina HiSeq 2000. TCR beta VDJ combination and CDR3 sequence profiling used genomic DNA as the template. TCRdb handled the public reads itself, with Q25 trimming in fastp and clone calling in MiXCR, and kept productive beta chains. Identical CDR3 proteins give one entry, which carries the most common genes and DNA. The sample profile shows 150,000 to 200,000 distinct CDR3 sequences; roughly 50% of them were found once. Around 3.2% of the sample is in the top ten clones. Expansion of CD8+CD57+ cells had been shown by flow cytometry in the patients chosen for sequencing. Sequencing input: sorted CD4+, CD8+, or CD8+CD57+ T cells (not recorded which) from PBMCs. The receptors come from a human donor with aplastic anemia.

The chain employs TRBV4-1 and TRBJ2-3; 10 bases agree with TRBD1. After removal of 3 bases from V and 7 bases from J, the junction contained 4 bases not matched to a gene. Germline CDR1 is MGHRA and CDR2 is YSYEKL. The CDR3 sequence is 14 residues long. The CDR3: CASSHRDRGHTQYF. CDR3 coding DNA: TGCGCCAGCAGCCACCGGGACAGGGGCCATACGCAGTATTTT.

In its sample, this clonotype was seen once. This chain uses TRBV10-3 with TRBJ1-2, with D possibly TRBD1 on 6 matching bases. This CDR3 region has 14 residues. With 6 bases removed from V and 4 bases from J, the gap between germline ends came to 15 bases. CDR1 is ENHRY and CDR2 is SYGVKD in the germline V gene. The CDR3 DNA reads TGTGCCATCAGACCCGAAACAGGGCGCTATGGCTACACCTTC. This sequence encodes CAIRPETGRYGYTF.

There are a few counts of this clonotype. The CDR3 nucleotides read TGTGCCAGTAGCCCGGGACAGTTCTACGAGCAGTACTTC. This translates into CASSPGQFYEQYF. The V gene is TRBV19, the J gene TRBJ2-7; 7 bases are shared with TRBD1. Germline CDR1 and CDR2: LNHDA and SQIVND (reference sequence). V shed 6 bases and J 3 bases; nucleotides not matched to a gene: 5. The CDR3 has 13 residues.

There are many counts of this clonotype. The CDR3 region is CATSDPSGDQPQHF. The CDR3 DNA sequence: TGTGCCACCAGTGATCCCTCGGGAGATCAGCCCCAGCATTTT. The rearrangement links TRBV24-1 to TRBJ1-5, with D hard to call. V was cut by 3 bases and J by 5 bases, with 10 bases left in between. This CDR3 comprises 14 residues. Germline V CDR1 and CDR2: KGHDR, SFDVKD.

This clonotype has at least ten counts. V and J are TRBV9 and TRBJ2-1; 15 bases map to TRBD2. The CDR3 loop spans 18 amino acids. V was clipped by 4 bases and J by 8 bases; unmatched bases: 13. The germline CDR1 and CDR2 sequences are SGDLS and YYNGEE. DNA for the CDR3: TGTGCCAGCAGCCCAAGGACTAGCGGGGGGGCTAGTTATGATGAGCAGTTCTTC. It translates to CASSPRTSGGASYDEQFF.

This chain uses TRBV10-3 with TRBJ2-7; D is tentatively TRBD1 or TRBD2 (5 bases each). CDR3 length: 14 amino acids. V lost 3 bases and J lost 3, with 12 bases in between. The germline gives CDR1 ENHRY, CDR2 SYGVKD. CDR3 residues: CAISEGTELYEQYF. In DNA form, the CDR3 reads TGTGCCATCAGTGAAGGGACGGAACTCTACGAGCAGTACTTC.

This clonotype turned up a few times. The V and J genes are TRBV10-1 and TRBJ2-1; 10 nucleotides align to TRBD1. The CDR3 consists of 14 residues. CDR1 is WNHNN and CDR2 is SYGVQD in the germline V gene (reference sequence). V lost 4 bases, J lost 9 bases, and 6 bases stayed unmatched. This CDR3 is CASSAGTGDREQFF. In nucleotides, the CDR3 is TGCGCCAGCAGTGCCGGGACAGGGGACCGTGAGCAGTTCTTC.